This entry lists 11 T cell receptor beta chains sequenced from one sample in a study of shared clonotypes between healthy human individuals. TCRdb's copy holds only in-frame clones and misses some; the assay was immunoSEQ multiplex PCR. In the table there are about 450,000 clones, roughly 77% of which are singletons. Sequences were obtained from PBMCs. These TCRs come from a woman in her thirties or forties in good health. Some clones in this sample may be carry-over from other donors' samples.

This sequence joins TRBV2 and TRBJ2-3, with D unresolved. This CDR3 is 15 amino acids long. The V and J ends lost 1 base and 0 bases respectively, with 8 bases between them. Germline assignment: CDR1 SNHLY and CDR2 FYNNEI. The CDR3 reads CASSEGGGSTDTQYF. For the CDR3, the DNA is TGTGCCAGCAGTGAAGGTGGCGGAAGCACAGATACGCAGTATTTT.

The sample holds one count of this clone. The rearrangement uses TRBV7-2 and TRBJ1-5; no firm D call. V lost 2 bases and J 3 bases, leaving 5 bases between the germline ends. The CDR3 sequence is 13 residues long. Germline loops: CDR1 SGHTA, CDR2 FQGNSA. CDR3 in DNA: TGTGCCAGCAGCTTAAAACCCAATCAGCCCCAGCATTTT. Translating it yields CASSLKPNQPQHF.

The V call is TRBV28, the J call TRBJ2-3; D is uncertain. CDR1 is MDHEN and CDR2 is SYDVKM in the germline V gene. The CDR3 contains 12 residues. V lost 5 bases and J 6 bases, leaving 9 bases between the germline ends. As DNA, the CDR3 is TGTGCCAGCAGTGGTTTTTTGGATACGCAGTATTTT. Its protein is CASSGFLDTQYF.

This chain connects TRBV30 to TRBJ2-1; tentatively, D is TRBD2 (6 bases). Germline V gives CDR1 GTSNPN, CDR2 SVGIG (reference sequence). This CDR3 has 15 residues. V dropped 3 bases and J dropped 2 bases, with 14 bases sitting between them. In DNA, the CDR3 is TGTGCCTGGAGGAACCTAGGACTAACCTACAATGAGCAGTTCTTC. Translating it yields CAWRNLGLTYNEQFF.

V is TRBV10-1 and J is TRBJ2-2; the D is unclear. The CDR3 sequence is 15 residues long. Trimming removed 0 bases at V and 1 base at J, with 6 bases between. Germline V gene data show CDR1 as WNHNN and CDR2 as SYGVQD (reference sequence). CDR3 nucleotide sequence: TGCGCCAGCAGTGAGTCGAACCGGAACACCGGGGAGCTGTTTTTT. Translation gives CASSESNRNTGELFF.

V usage is TRBV5-6 and J usage is TRBJ2-1, with 10 nucleotides matching TRBD2. CDR3 length: 16 amino acids. Unmatched junction bases numbered 3, after V lost 3 bases and J lost 0 bases. Germline CDR1 reads SGHDT; CDR2 reads YYEEEE. This chain's CDR3 is CASSYIAGGSYNEQFF. CDR3 in DNA: TGTGCCAGCAGCTACATAGCGGGAGGCTCCTACAATGAGCAGTTCTTC.

This chain connects TRBV7-9 to TRBJ2-2, with 9 bases matching TRBD1. Germline CDR1 SEHNR, CDR2 FQNEAQ (reference sequence). There are 17 residues in the CDR3. J lost 3 bases, V lost 2 bases, and 7 bases had no gene match. For the CDR3, the DNA is TGTGCCAGCAGCTTACCGAAGGGACAGGGCTACACCGGGGAGCTGTTTTTT. Translated, it gives CASSLPKGQGYTGELFF. Full variable domain (missing parts from reference TRBV7-9 and TRBJ2-2): DTGVSQNPRHKITKRGQNVTFRCDPISEHNRLYWYRQTLGQGPEFLTYFQNEAQLEKSRLLSDRFSAERPKGSFSTLEIQRTEQGDSAMYLCASSLPKGQGYTGELFFGEGSRLTVL.

The rearrangement links TRBV9 to TRBJ2-7, with D perhaps TRBD1 (6 bases). Trimming took off 3 bases at V and 2 bases at J, with 15 bases between the two ends. The CDR3 loop spans 15 amino acids. Germline loops: CDR1 SGDLS, CDR2 YYNGEE. The CDR3 region has the DNA TGTGCCAGCAGCGCCCAGGGGTCCCCTCCCTACGAGCAGTACTTC. Its protein is CASSAQGSPPYEQYF.

This chain joins TRBV5-8 and TRBJ2-5, with 12 bases lining up with TRBD2. This CDR3 contains 18 residues. CDR1 and CDR2 from the germline V gene are SGHTS and YDEGEE. V was clipped by 0 bases and J by 1 base; unmatched bases: 7. This CDR3 reads CASSLAVLAGGPQETQYF. In DNA form, the CDR3 reads TGTGCCAGCAGCTTGGCCGTCCTAGCGGGAGGGCCCCAAGAGACCCAGTACTTC.

The chain couples TRBV7-3 to TRBJ2-2; 10 nucleotides align to TRBD1. This CDR3 spans 15 amino acids. With V trimmed by 4 bases and J by 5 bases, 4 bases remained unmatched. Germline values: CDR1 SGHTA, CDR2 FQGTGA. The CDR3 DNA follows: TGTGCCAGCAGCTCAGGGACAGGGGAAACCGGGGAGCTGTTTTTT. This sequence encodes CASSSGTGETGELFF. Supplemented by reference TRBV7-3 and TRBJ2-2, the full variable domain reads GAGVSQTPSNKVTEKGKYVELRCDPISGHTALYWYRQSLGQGPEFLIYFQGTGAADDSGLPNDRFFAVRPEGSVSTLKIQRTERGDSAVYLCASSSGTGETGELFFGEGSRLTVL.

The chain has TRBV5-1 and TRBJ2-1; D could derive from TRBD1 or TRBD2 (5 bases each). This CDR3 has 15 residues. Germline assignment: CDR1 SGHRS and CDR2 YFSETQ. V was cut by 3 bases and J by 6 bases, with 16 bases left in between. CDR3: CASSSGTIEGNEQFF. DNA for the CDR3: TGCGCCAGCAGCTCCGGGACCATCGAAGGCAATGAGCAGTTCTTC.